Presented here are 8 T cell receptor beta chains from one specimen sequenced in a study of T-cell memory formation after mild COVID-19. TCRdb used MiXCR to reprocess the 5' RACE reads, holding one entry per CDR3 protein. Counted here are approximately 260,000 distinct CDR3 sequences, roughly 18% occurring once; the ten biggest clones make up roughly 24%. The sequencing sample was made of PBMCs or a T cell subset sorted from them (not recorded which). These receptors were taken from a man aged 18 to 30 who had mild COVID-19 (a few samples of this study predate the infection). Cell type and time point are not known.

The CDR3 sequence: CASKGTGTSPYEQYF. DNA for the CDR3: TGTGCCAGCAAGGGGACCGGGACTTCCCCCTACGAGCAGTACTTC. The chain combines TRBV2 with TRBJ2-7; a weak D match, TRBD2 (6 bases). The V and J ends lost 7 bases and 2 bases respectively, with 18 bases between them. Germline assignment: CDR1 SNHLY and CDR2 FYNNEI. The CDR3 totals 15 residues.

This clonotype has just a few counts. This CDR3 reads CSARERGTNTGELFF. CDR3 sequence (DNA): TGCAGTGCTAGAGAGCGGGGGACGAACACCGGGGAGCTGTTTTTT. The chain couples TRBV20-1 to TRBJ2-2, with TRBD2 matching 7 bases. The V gene's germline CDR1 is DFQATT and CDR2 SNEGSKA (reference sequence). The CDR3 has 15 amino acids. Trimming took 0 bases from V and 0 from J; bases not matched to a gene: 1.

The genes are TRBV3-1 and TRBJ2-4; D is perhaps TRBD1 or TRBD2 (5 bases each). The germline V gene has CDR1 LGHDT and CDR2 YNNKEL (reference sequence). V was clipped by 5 bases and J by 0 bases, with 14 bases between them. The CDR3 has 16 residues. The CDR3 DNA follows: TGTGCCAGCAGCGATGACAGACTACTAGCCAAAAACATTCAGTACTTC. Translating gives CASSDDRLLAKNIQYF.

This clonotype was found a few times. The chain links TRBV7-2 to TRBJ2-1; the D gene is possibly TRBD2 (5 bases). Trimming removed 5 bases from V and 6 bases from J, with 14 bases in between. The CDR3 is 14 amino acids. Per germline, CDR1 SGHTA and CDR2 FQGNSA. This CDR3 is CASSPGGGPNEQFF. DNA of the CDR3: TGTGCCAGCAGCCCCGGAGGAGGACCCAATGAGCAGTTCTTC.

This clonotype was observed a handful of times. The rearrangement joins TRBV7-9 to TRBJ1-6; maybe TRBD1 (6 bases). Germline values: CDR1 SEHNR, CDR2 FQNEAQ (reference sequence). CDR3 length: 12 residues. Trimming shortened V by 5 bases and J by 7 bases, and 6 bases separated the two germline ends. The CDR3 DNA follows: TGTGCCAGCAGCGGACAGAATTCACCCCTCCACTTT. Residues: CASSGQNSPLHF.

This clonotype has just a few counts. This chain connects TRBV30 to TRBJ2-1, with TRBD1 as a possible D gene (5 bases). V shed 4 bases and J shed 4 bases, with 11 bases lying between them. The CDR3 runs 13 residues. The germline V gene has CDR1 GTSNPN and CDR2 SVGIG (reference sequence). In DNA, the CDR3 is TGTGCCTGGAAAGGGGTAGCTTACAATGAGCAGTTCTTC. It specifies CAWKGVAYNEQFF. Looking up the rest from reference TRBV30 and TRBJ2-1 gives the full variable domain: SQTIHQWPATLVQPVGSPLSLECTVEGTSNPNLYWYRQAAGRGLQLLFYSVGIGQISSEVPQNLSASRPQDRQFILSSKKLLLSDSGFYLCAWKGVAYNEQFFGPGTRLTVL.

This sequence joins TRBV20-1 and TRBJ1-3, with 7 bases matching TRBD1. The J segment lost 4 bases and the V segment lost 6 bases, leaving 3 bases of the junction unmatched. The CDR3 is 12 residues long. Germline CDR1 and CDR2: DFQATT and SNEGSKA (reference sequence). DNA for the CDR3: TGCAGTGCCACGGACAGGGGAAACACCATATATTTT. Translating gives CSATDRGNTIYF.

This clonotype showed up just a few times. The chain recombines TRBV27 with TRBJ1-6; D is undetermined. The V end lost 4 bases, the J end lost 5 bases, and 12 bases lay between the germline ends. CDR1 is MNHEY, CDR2 SMNVEV, per germline (reference sequence). This CDR3 contains 15 residues. This chain's CDR3 is CASSSTGPHNSPLHF. DNA of the CDR3: TGTGCCAGCAGTTCCACCGGGCCTCATAATTCACCCCTCCACTTT.